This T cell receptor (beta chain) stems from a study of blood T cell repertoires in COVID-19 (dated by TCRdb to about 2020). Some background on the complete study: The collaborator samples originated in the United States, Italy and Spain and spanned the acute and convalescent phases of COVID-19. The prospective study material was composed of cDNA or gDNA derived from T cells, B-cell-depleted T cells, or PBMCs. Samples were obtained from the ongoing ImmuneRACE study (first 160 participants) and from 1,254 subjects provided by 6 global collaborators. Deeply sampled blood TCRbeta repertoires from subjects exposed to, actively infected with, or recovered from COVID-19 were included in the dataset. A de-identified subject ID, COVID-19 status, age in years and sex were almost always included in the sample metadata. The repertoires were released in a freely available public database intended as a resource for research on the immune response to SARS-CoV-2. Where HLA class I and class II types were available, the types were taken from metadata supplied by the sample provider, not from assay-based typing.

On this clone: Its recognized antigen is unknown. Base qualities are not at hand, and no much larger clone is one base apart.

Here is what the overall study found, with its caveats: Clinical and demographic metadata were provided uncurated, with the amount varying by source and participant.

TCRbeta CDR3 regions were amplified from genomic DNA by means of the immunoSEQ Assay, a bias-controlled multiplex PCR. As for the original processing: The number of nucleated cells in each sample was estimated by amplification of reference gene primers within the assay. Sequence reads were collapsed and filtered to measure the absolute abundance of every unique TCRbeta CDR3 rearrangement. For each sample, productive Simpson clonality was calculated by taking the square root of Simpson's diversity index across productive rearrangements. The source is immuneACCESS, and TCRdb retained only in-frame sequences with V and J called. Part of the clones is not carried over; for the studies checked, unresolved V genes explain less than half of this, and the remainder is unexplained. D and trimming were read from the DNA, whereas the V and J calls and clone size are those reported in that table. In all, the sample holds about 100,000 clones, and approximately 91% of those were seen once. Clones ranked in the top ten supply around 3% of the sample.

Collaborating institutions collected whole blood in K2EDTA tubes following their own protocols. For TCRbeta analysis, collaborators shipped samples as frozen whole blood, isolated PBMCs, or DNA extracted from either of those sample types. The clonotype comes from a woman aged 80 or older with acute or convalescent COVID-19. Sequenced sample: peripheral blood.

The CDR3 sequence is CASSYPVAYEQYF. The bases read TGTGCCAGCAGTTACCCGGTAGCCTACGAGCAGTACTTC. Rearrangement joined TRBV6-2 or TRBV6-3 to TRBJ2-7; a confident D gene designation cannot be given. The cysteine opens and the phenylalanine closes a CDR3 of 13 amino acids. Left in the record is the CDR3 DNA by itself, 39 bases read in frame from the first base. V was cut back by 2 bases and J by 2 bases, leaving a gap of 7 bases between them. For CDR1 and CDR2, the germline V gene lists MNHEY and SVGEGT.